The 26 T cell receptor beta chains below come from one sample, sequenced in a study of cytomegalovirus exposure and HLA in healthy donors (dated by TCRdb to 2016 to 2017). Libraries were built with the immunoSEQ multiplex PCR assay. For the multiplex PCR, a mixture combining 60 forward primers for TCR Vbeta segments and 13 reverse primers for TCR Jbeta segments was used. The source is immuneACCESS, and TCRdb retained only in-frame sequences with V and J called. Part of the clones is not carried over; for the studies checked, unresolved V genes explain less than half of this, and the remainder is unexplained. This sample lists more than 150,000 clones; roughly 84% were detected once. The ten largest clones take up 0.2% to 0.3% of the sample. Sequenced input: PBMCs. The receptors here all came from a girl in the first two years of life in good health and CMV-seronegative.

This chain joins TRBV2 and TRBJ1-5, with D possibly TRBD1 on 5 matching bases. With 3 bases removed from V and 2 bases from J, the gap between germline ends came to 5 bases. This CDR3 comprises 13 residues. The V gene's germline CDR1 is SNHLY and CDR2 FYNNEI. CDR3 sequence reads: CASSEGRNQPQHF. CDR3 nucleotide sequence: TGTGCCAGCAGTGAGGGGCGCAATCAGCCCCAGCATTTT.

Written as DNA, the CDR3 is TGTGCCAGCTCACCTTACAGTCAAGAGACCCAGTACTTC. Translation: CASSPYSQETQYF. The V call is TRBV18, the J call TRBJ2-5; D is unresolved. The CDR3 totals 13 residues. V lost 3 bases to trimming and J lost 2 bases, with 7 bases between them. Germline V gene sequence: CDR1 KGHSH, CDR2 LQKENI.

The CDR3 sequence is CASSHPGFAGELFF. CDR3 sequence (DNA): TGCGCCAGCAGCCACCCAGGGTTCGCCGGGGAGCTGTTTTTT. The chain joins TRBV4-1 to TRBJ2-2, with D possibly being TRBD1 (5 bases). Germline-derived CDR1 and CDR2 are MGHRA and YSYEKL. Trimming removed 3 bases at V and 6 bases at J, with 11 bases between. The CDR3 has 14 amino acids.

The chain is built from TRBV5-4 and TRBJ2-7; 9 positions agree with TRBD2. The V gene's germline CDR1 is SGHNT and CDR2 YYREEE (reference sequence). V was clipped by 4 bases and J by 1 base; unmatched bases: 6. The CDR3 loop spans 15 amino acids. CDR3 nucleotides: TGTGCCAGCAGCCAGGGGACTAGCAGTTCCTACGAGCAGTACTTC. Translating it yields CASSQGTSSSYEQYF.

The J gene is TRBJ1-3, the V gene TRBV7-6; 7 bases match TRBD1. Germline assignment: CDR1 SGHVS and CDR2 FNYEAQ. The CDR3 covers 16 residues. V was clipped by 4 bases and J by 0 bases; unmatched bases: 6. In DNA form, the CDR3 reads TGTGCCAGCAGCTCCGGGACAGCCCGCTCTGGAAACACCATATATTTT. Its protein product is CASSSGTARSGNTIYF.

The chain links TRBV27 to TRBJ2-1; D not resolved. Per germline, CDR1 MNHEY and CDR2 SMNVEV (reference sequence). V gave up 5 bases and J gave up 0 bases, with 14 bases separating them. The CDR3 length is 16 residues. CDR3: CASSPPRRSSYNEQFF. The CDR3 nucleotides read TGTGCCAGCAGTCCCCCCCGCCGGAGCTCCTACAATGAGCAGTTCTTC.

The rearrangement joins TRBV30 to TRBJ2-1; 14 bases align to TRBD2. CDR3 length: 15 amino acids. The V and J ends lost 5 bases and 7 bases, in that order; junction bases with no gene match: 7. The germline gives CDR1 GTSNPN, CDR2 SVGIG (reference sequence). CDR3 in amino acids: CAWQGLAGGLNEQFF. The CDR3 DNA is TGTGCCTGGCAAGGACTAGCGGGAGGCCTAAATGAGCAGTTCTTC.

The count of this clone is one. V usage is TRBV7-3 and J usage is TRBJ2-5, with unresolved D. The CDR3 is 13 amino acids. Germline V CDR1 and CDR2: SGHTA, FQGTGA. The V and J ends lost 5 bases and 5 bases respectively, with 12 bases between them. Here the CDR3 reads CASSVDIDETQYF. The CDR3 nucleotides read TGTGCCAGCAGCGTCGACATAGACGAGACCCAGTACTTC.

J is TRBJ1-1 and V is TRBV18; D possibly corresponds to TRBD1 (5 bases). The CDR3 spans 14 residues. Trimming pared 2 bases from V and 2 bases from J, leaving 9 bases between. The germline CDR1 and CDR2 sequences are KGHSH and LQKENI. The CDR3 DNA reads TGTGCCAGCTCACCAATAGACAGCAACACTGAAGCTTTCTTT. This encodes CASSPIDSNTEAFF.

The chain joins TRBV19 to TRBJ2-1; TRBD2 agrees at 10 bases. V gave up 2 bases and J gave up 10 bases; unmatched junction bases: 8. Germline CDR1 is LNHDA and CDR2 is SQIVND (reference sequence). The CDR3 runs to 15 residues. The CDR3 region is CASSISSGRLTEQFF. The CDR3 coding sequence is TGTGCCAGTAGTATATCTAGCGGGAGATTAACGGAGCAGTTCTTC.

CDR3 bases: TGTGCCAGCAGCCCACAGGGACAGGGGGCGTCCCAGTACTTC. Amino acids: CASSPQGQGASQYF. V gene TRBV9 combines with J gene TRBJ2-5, with TRBD1 matching over 12 bases. The CDR3 is 14 amino acids. V lost 4 bases to trimming and J lost 9 bases; unmatched junction nucleotides: 7. Germline V gives CDR1 SGDLS, CDR2 YYNGEE.

The chain couples TRBV18 to TRBJ2-5; 7 positions agree with TRBD1. CDR3 length equals 15 residues. Trimming took 4 bases from V and 1 from J; bases not matched to a gene: 6. The V gene's germline CDR1 is KGHSH and CDR2 LQKENI. The CDR3 DNA reads as TGTGCCAGCTCACAACGGACAGGCTTCCAAGAGACCCAGTACTTC. Its protein product is CASSQRTGFQETQYF.

The chain joins TRBV7-9 to TRBJ2-7; TRBD2 might be the D (5 bases). Germline loops: CDR1 SEHNR, CDR2 FQNEAQ (reference sequence). CDR3 length: 13 amino acids. V was trimmed by 5 bases and J by 7 bases, leaving 15 bases between them. The CDR3 reads CASSPLLGSEQYF. The CDR3 DNA sequence: TGTGCCAGCAGCCCCCTACTAGGTAGTGAGCAGTACTTC.

This chain joins TRBV7-9 and TRBJ2-7; D is unclear. Trimming left V 1 base short and J 6 bases short, with 4 bases between. This CDR3 spans 11 amino acids. Germline CDR1 and CDR2: SEHNR and FQNEAQ (reference sequence). CDR3 nucleotide sequence: TGTGCCAGCAGCTTAGACGGCGAGCAGTACTTC. Its translation: CASSLDGEQYF.

The chain employs TRBV10-3 and TRBJ1-2; 7 bases fit TRBD1. Losses at the gene ends were 5 bases for V and 0 bases for J; bases not matched to a gene: 12. CDR1 ENHRY and CDR2 SYGVKD come from the germline V gene. This CDR3 contains 17 residues. This CDR3 reads CAISRRLDRPTNYGYTF. The DNA of the CDR3 is TGTGCCATCAGTCGACGCTTGGACAGGCCGACTAACTATGGCTACACCTTC.

The CDR3 here is CSARAGYGYTF. In DNA form, the CDR3 reads TGCAGTGCTAGAGCCGGTTATGGCTACACCTTC. The chain is built from TRBV20-1 and TRBJ1-2; D call uncertain. The germline V gene encodes CDR1 DFQATT and CDR2 SNEGSKA (reference sequence). Deletions cut 1 base from V and 5 bases from J, with 5 bases between. This CDR3 contains 11 residues.

This clone has only one observation. The chain joins TRBV4-2 to TRBJ2-1; D not resolved. The CDR3 is 15 amino acids. Germline V gives CDR1 LGHNA, CDR2 YNFKEQ. V was clipped by 0 bases and J by 1 base, with 7 bases between them. The CDR3: CASSQDTYSYNEQFF. As DNA, the CDR3 is TGTGCCAGCAGCCAAGATACTTATTCCTACAATGAGCAGTTCTTC.

This chain joins TRBV6-8 and TRBJ2-7, with D possibly TRBD2 on 5 matching bases. CDR3 length equals 15 residues. Germline assignment: CDR1 MNHGY and CDR2 SAAAGT. V was pared by 0 bases and J by 4 bases, with 13 bases between. DNA for the CDR3: TGTGCCAGCAGTTACTCGAGTACGGGATTATACGAGCAGTACTTC. Protein: CASSYSSTGLYEQYF.

DNA for the CDR3: TGTGCCAGCAGCCTGTGGGGGCGCGAGCAGTACTTC. Protein sequence: CASSLWGREQYF. V gene TRBV7-9 combines with J gene TRBJ2-7; the D gene is possibly TRBD1 (6 bases). Trimming removed 5 bases from V and 6 bases from J, with 11 bases in between. The CDR3 contains 12 residues. Germline loops: CDR1 SEHNR, CDR2 FQNEAQ (reference sequence).

Only a few counts were recorded for this clone. The chain uses TRBV4-1 and TRBJ2-7, with 12 bases identical to TRBD2. CDR1 and CDR2 (germline): MGHRA, YSYEKL. V trimming: 3 bases; J trimming: 3 bases; junction bases outside the gene matches: 6. This CDR3 is built from 16 residues. The CDR3 coding sequence is TGCGCCAGCAGCCACCTAGCGGGGGGGCTGTTCTACGAGCAGTACTTC. Amino acid sequence: CASSHLAGGLFYEQYF.

This sequence joins TRBV7-2 and TRBJ2-7, with D unclear. Trimming stripped 0 bases from V and 5 bases from J, with 11 bases between. From germline, CDR1 is SGHTA and CDR2 FQGNSA. The CDR3 has 14 amino acids. DNA for the CDR3: TGTGCCAGCAGCTTAGCCCTCGCATCAGACGAGCAGTACTTC. It yields the protein CASSLALASDEQYF.

The chain carries TRBV29-1 and TRBJ1-1; the D is unclear. V lost 4 bases and J lost 2, with 5 bases in between. The CDR3 totals 11 residues. The V gene's germline CDR1 is SQVTM and CDR2 ANQGSEA. This CDR3 is CSVASNTEAFF. CDR3 sequence (DNA): TGCAGCGTTGCTTCTAACACTGAAGCTTTCTTT.

The genes are TRBV4-2 and TRBJ2-5; no clear D gene. This CDR3 comprises 16 residues. Germline V CDR1 and CDR2: LGHNA, YNFKEQ. Trimming shortened V by 7 bases and J by 3 bases, and 21 bases separated the two germline ends. The DNA of the CDR3 is TGTGCCAGCAAAAACAACCCCGACCACGAGGAAGAGACCCAGTACTTC. It is translated as CASKNNPDHEEETQYF.

The chain links TRBV5-1 to TRBJ1-1; 7 nucleotides match TRBD1. This CDR3 region has 13 residues. The germline CDR1 and CDR2 sequences are SGHRS and YFSETQ. J gave up 4 bases and V 7 bases, and 7 bases lay outside the gene matches. For the CDR3, the DNA is TGCGCCAGCTGCCAGGGGGATGGCACTGAAGCTTTCTTT. Translating it yields CASCQGDGTEAFF.

CDR3 loop: CASSLARAGVQTLYGYTF. CDR3 bases: TGTGCCAGCAGCTTGGCCCGGGCAGGGGTCCAGACACTCTATGGCTACACCTTC. The gene calls are TRBV5-4 and TRBJ1-2, with D perhaps matching TRBD1 (6 bases). The CDR3 extends over 18 amino acids. Trimming removed 0 bases from V and 4 bases from J, with 22 bases in between. Germline assignment: CDR1 SGHNT and CDR2 YYREEE (reference sequence).

The chain combines TRBV5-1 with TRBJ2-5; 15 bases line up with TRBD2. The J call may be wrong; the DNA end is better matched by TRBJ2-7. The germline gives CDR1 SGHRS, CDR2 YFSETQ. This CDR3 contains 17 residues. The DNA for the CDR3 is TGCGCCAGCAGCCCTTGGACTAGCGGGGGGGCTACCTACGAGCAGTACTTC. Its protein is CASSPWTSGGATYEQYF.